What follows describes a single T cell receptor beta chain. Antigen specificity is unknown. This CDR3 is built from 15 residues. CDR1 is LGHNA, CDR2 YSLEER, per germline. The V and J ends lost 0 bases and 7 bases, in that order; junction bases with no gene match: 5. The data were obtained in a study of cytomegalovirus exposure and HLA in healthy donors. Study conclusions and caveats: Later on, an analysis tied around 17,000 TCR beta sequences to HLA alleles at 0.05 false discovery rate. Earlier results showed most TCR beta V segments being productive about 90% or about 30% of the time. The later analysis indicated that the majority of CMV-associated TCR beta chains appeared HLA-restricted.

Amplification used 60 Vbeta primers and 13 Jbeta primers. Data came from immunoSEQ multiplex PCR; TCRdb stores just in-frame clones and leaves some out. The sample table includes roughly 82,000 clones. The source material was PBMCs. The receptor was isolated from a woman in her fifties or sixties in good health and CMV-seronegative. The chain employs TRBV4-3 and TRBJ2-7, with 11 bases that match TRBD1. The CDR3 reads CASSQDLDRGLEQYF. CDR3 bases: TGCGCCAGCAGCCAAGACCTGGACAGGGGGCTGGAGCAGTACTTC.